This TCR beta chain is drawn from a study of T cell responses to AZD1222 COVID-19 vaccine. Study-level points and caveats: All repertoire sampling was performed exclusively after the peak T cell response. The span of vaccine-associated CD4 TCRs extended across spike, with dominance at 160-218 and 743-854.

The CDR3 has 14 residues. Germline CDR1 and CDR2: SGHDT and YYEEEE. The V gene lost 4 bases and the J gene lost 11 bases, with 16 bases spanning the gap. In this sample, this clone turned up once. Its antigen is undetermined. Only in-frame clones appear in the TCRdb table, and some are missing; sequencing was by immunoSEQ multiplex PCR. The sample shows about 83,000 clones, around 93% of them seen only once. The sequence was obtained from an adult who received the AZD1222 COVID-19 vaccine. The specimen was peripheral blood, collected 28 days after the second AZD1222 dose. The chain uses TRBV5-6 and TRBJ1-6; no definite D call. The CDR3 protein is CASSRRGVMAPLHF. The DNA for the CDR3 is TGTGCCAGCAGCCGGCGAGGTGTGATGGCACCCCTCCACTTT.